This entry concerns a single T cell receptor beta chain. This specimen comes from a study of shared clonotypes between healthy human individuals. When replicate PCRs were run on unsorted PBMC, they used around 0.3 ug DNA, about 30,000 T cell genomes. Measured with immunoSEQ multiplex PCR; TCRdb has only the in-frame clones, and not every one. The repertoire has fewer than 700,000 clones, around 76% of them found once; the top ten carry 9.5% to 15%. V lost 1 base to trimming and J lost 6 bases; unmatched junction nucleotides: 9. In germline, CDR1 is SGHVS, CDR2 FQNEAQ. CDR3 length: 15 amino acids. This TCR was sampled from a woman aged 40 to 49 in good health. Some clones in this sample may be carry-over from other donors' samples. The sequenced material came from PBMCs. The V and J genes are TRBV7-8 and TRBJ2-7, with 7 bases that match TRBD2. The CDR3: CASSLGGGSFGEQYF. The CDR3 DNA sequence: TGTGCCAGCAGCTTAGGCGGGGGATCGTTCGGCGAGCAGTACTTC.